Sequencing of this TCR beta chain was carried out in a study of cytomegalovirus exposure and HLA in healthy donors (dated by TCRdb to 2015 to 2018). Regarding the research as a whole: According to a later analysis, the roughly 120 validation repertoires were produced on the same platform as the 666 repertoires of the first cohort. To predict cytomegalovirus infection status, the study brought together high-throughput TCR immunosequencing, statistical association of individual TCRs with disease status, and machine learning. Besides the first cohort of 666 subjects, a separate validation cohort made up of 120 different subjects was used. The aim of the study was to test whether cataloging public T cell receptors could identify signatures of past pathogen exposure. Summary of the overall study and its limitations: A later analysis had no HLA typing for the validation cohort, so co-occurrence there was scored across all 110 or so repertoires. Cytomegalovirus status was reported to be diagnosed by the classifier with high specificity and sensitivity in both the original and validation cohorts. Across donors, most TCR sequences were observed very rarely, whereas some public TCRs were present in many individuals. A few of the identified cytomegalovirus-associated TCR beta chains were confirmed in vitro to be specific for cytomegalovirus antigens. It was suggested by the authors that the approach could potentially be generalized to other disease states and immunological phenotypes. Of the cluster scores, approximately 95% were above 0 in a later analysis, which found that TCRs clustered in the first cohort also tended to co-occur in the 120 validation repertoires. The study gave a list of some 150 TCR beta chains associated with cytomegalovirus.

For this clone: Its specific antigen is unknown. Base qualities are not recorded, but no much larger clone differs from it by a single base.

From the germline V gene, CDR1 is MNHNS and CDR2 is SASEGT. The CDR3 numbers 14 residues from cysteine through phenylalanine. Only the CDR3 region is kept as DNA, spanning 42 bases read in frame from base 1. Relative to germline, V is missing 6 bases and J is missing 7 bases, with 9 bases of the junction outside any gene match. The donors belonged to the validation cohort of roughly 120 subjects, which was separate from the approximately 660-subject first cohort. The library was prepared using the immunoSEQ multiplex PCR assay. Per the original workflow: A statistical classification framework was built to diagnose cytomegalovirus status from the catalog of TCR beta chain sequences. Drawn from immuneACCESS, this table holds only the in-frame rearrangements with V and J called that TCRdb kept. Clones are partly lost; checked studies trace under half to an unresolved V gene and leave the rest unexplained. V and J calls and clone size are given by that table; D and trimming were obtained from the DNA. The sample profile shows approximately 65,000 clones; approximately 91% of them were found once. The ten biggest clones cover approximately 3.4% of the sample.

The sample was PBMCs. In this chain, TRBV6-1 is recombined with TRBJ2-7, and 10 junction bases match TRBD1. The clonotype was recovered from a man aged 18-30 years in good health and CMV-seronegative. This receptor carries the CDR3 CASSRDRGLGEQYF. Read as DNA, the sequence is TGTGCCAGCAGCCGGGACAGGGGTCTGGGTGAGCAGTACTTC.